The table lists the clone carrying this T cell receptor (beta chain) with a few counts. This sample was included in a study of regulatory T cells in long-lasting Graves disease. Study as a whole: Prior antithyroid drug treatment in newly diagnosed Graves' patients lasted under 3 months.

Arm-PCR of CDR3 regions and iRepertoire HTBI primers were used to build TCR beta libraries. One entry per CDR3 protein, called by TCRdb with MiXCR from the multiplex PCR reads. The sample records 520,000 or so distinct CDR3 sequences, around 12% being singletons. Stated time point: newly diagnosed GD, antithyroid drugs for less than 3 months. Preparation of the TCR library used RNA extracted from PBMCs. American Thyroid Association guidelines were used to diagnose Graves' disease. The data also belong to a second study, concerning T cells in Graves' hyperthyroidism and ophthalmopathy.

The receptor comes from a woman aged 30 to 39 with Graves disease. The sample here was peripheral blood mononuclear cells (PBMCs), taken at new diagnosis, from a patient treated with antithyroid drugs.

CDR3 residues: CASSIMTGGNEQFF. CDR3 sequence (DNA): TGTGCCAGTAGTATCATGACAGGGGGCAATGAGCAGTTCTTC. V is TRBV19 and J is TRBJ2-1; 9 bases align to TRBD1. Germline lookup yields CDR1 LNHDA and CDR2 SQIVND (reference sequence). V shed 3 bases, J shed 6 bases, and the junction held 3 bases outside the gene matches. The CDR3 extends over 14 amino acids.